One sample yielded the 8 T cell receptor beta chains listed below, sequenced in a study of blood T cell repertoires in COVID-19. The protocol was immunoSEQ multiplex PCR, while the TCRdb copy is restricted to in-frame clones and leaves out a portion. The sample has 250,000 or so clones; around 90% are singletons. Material: peripheral blood. These receptors were obtained from a woman in her 70s with active or convalescent COVID-19.

The gene calls are TRBV6-5 and TRBJ2-5, with TRBD1 matching over 8 bases. CDR1 and CDR2 (germline): MNHEY, SVGAGI. V lost 2 bases to trimming and J lost 0 bases; unmatched junction nucleotides: 5. The CDR3 length is 16 residues. This CDR3 reads CASSYLGDRYQETQYF. The CDR3 DNA follows: TGTGCCAGCAGTTACCTAGGGGACAGGTACCAAGAGACCCAGTACTTC.

The chain uses TRBV5-6 and TRBJ1-5; 9 bases agree with TRBD1. The CDR3 spans 15 residues. The V segment lost 1 base and the J segment 3 bases; nucleotides outside the gene matches: 2. CDR1 and CDR2 (germline): SGHDT, YYEEEE. The CDR3 loop reads CASSLTGGPNQPQHF. CDR3 in DNA: TGTGCCAGCAGCTTGACAGGGGGCCCCAATCAGCCCCAGCATTTT.

The rearrangement uses TRBV2 and TRBJ2-7; a weak D match, TRBD1 (7 bases). The CDR3 totals 14 residues. Germline values: CDR1 SNHLY, CDR2 FYNNEI. V dropped 11 bases and J dropped 0 bases, with 17 bases sitting between them. CDR3 bases: TGTGCCTTTATCAGGGGGGACACCTCCTACGAGCAGTACTTC. Its protein is CAFIRGDTSYEQYF.

The V and J genes are TRBV5-6 and TRBJ1-2, with D possibly being TRBD1 (5 bases). Germline assignment: CDR1 SGHDT and CDR2 YYEEEE. The CDR3 runs to 15 residues. Trimming took 3 bases from V and 2 from J, leaving 14 bases between them. The CDR3 is CASSSVRVENYGYTF. In nucleotides, the CDR3 is TGTGCCAGCAGCTCCGTCAGGGTGGAGAACTATGGCTACACCTTC.

The chain joins TRBV6-5 to TRBJ2-2, with a possible D match to TRBD2 (6 bases). V was trimmed by 1 base and J by 4 bases, leaving 7 bases between them. The CDR3 length is 14 residues. Per germline, CDR1 MNHEY and CDR2 SVGAGI. The CDR3 loop is CASSYYGGTGELFF. The CDR3 DNA sequence: TGTGCCAGCAGTTACTACGGGGGCACCGGGGAGCTGTTTTTT.

This chain connects TRBV7-9 to TRBJ2-4, with a tentative D call TRBD1 (5 bases). Trimming stripped 6 bases from V and 8 bases from J, with 14 bases between. Germline values: CDR1 SEHNR, CDR2 FQNEAQ (reference sequence). The CDR3 runs to 13 residues. The CDR3 sequence: CASRSQGTDIQYF. DNA of the CDR3: TGTGCCAGCAGATCCCAGGGAACTGACATTCAGTACTTC.

This clone came up once. The chain combines TRBV12-5 with TRBJ1-2; D not resolved. The CDR3 covers 14 residues. Trimming removed 2 bases from V and 8 bases from J, with 15 bases in between. Per germline, CDR1 LGHNT and CDR2 FRNRAP. CDR3 in DNA: TGTGCTAGTGGTTTGACCCCCGTGGCGGGGGGCTACACCTTC. The encoded protein is CASGLTPVAGGYTF.

This chain connects TRBV2 to TRBJ2-3; D ambiguous. The V end was cut by 8 bases, the J end by 2 bases, with 11 bases between. From germline, CDR1 is SNHLY and CDR2 FYNNEI. The CDR3 consists of 13 residues. The CDR3 DNA reads as TGTGCCAGCGGTTTAAGCTACACAGATACGCAGTATTTT. It encodes CASGLSYTDTQYF.